This TCR beta chain was identified during a study of identifying expanded T cells in peripheral blood. Collection occurred without any documented infections or immune events in donors. This clone showed up just once. The antigen remains undetermined. Study-level findings and limits: Across healthy donors, higher total template counts meant significantly greater approximately two-week count variance. Over two and four weeks, about 17 and 20 clones changed, versus around 1.2 between replicates.

Germline CDR1 reads LNHDA; CDR2 reads SQIVND (reference sequence). Between the trimmed V and J ends, which lost 3 bases and 7 bases, there was a span of 13 bases. The CDR3 sequence is 14 residues long. TCRdb's copy holds only in-frame clones and misses some; the assay was immunoSEQ multiplex PCR. The table records tens of thousands of clones, 84% of them present only once. The V and J genes are TRBV19 and TRBJ2-1, with a tentative D call TRBD1 (5 bases). Sequenced sample: blood. This TCR was recovered from a person aged 18 to 75 in good health. Here the CDR3 reads CASSIWGSTNEQFF. Here the CDR3 DNA reads TGTGCCAGTAGTATTTGGGGCAGCACAAATGAGCAGTTCTTC.